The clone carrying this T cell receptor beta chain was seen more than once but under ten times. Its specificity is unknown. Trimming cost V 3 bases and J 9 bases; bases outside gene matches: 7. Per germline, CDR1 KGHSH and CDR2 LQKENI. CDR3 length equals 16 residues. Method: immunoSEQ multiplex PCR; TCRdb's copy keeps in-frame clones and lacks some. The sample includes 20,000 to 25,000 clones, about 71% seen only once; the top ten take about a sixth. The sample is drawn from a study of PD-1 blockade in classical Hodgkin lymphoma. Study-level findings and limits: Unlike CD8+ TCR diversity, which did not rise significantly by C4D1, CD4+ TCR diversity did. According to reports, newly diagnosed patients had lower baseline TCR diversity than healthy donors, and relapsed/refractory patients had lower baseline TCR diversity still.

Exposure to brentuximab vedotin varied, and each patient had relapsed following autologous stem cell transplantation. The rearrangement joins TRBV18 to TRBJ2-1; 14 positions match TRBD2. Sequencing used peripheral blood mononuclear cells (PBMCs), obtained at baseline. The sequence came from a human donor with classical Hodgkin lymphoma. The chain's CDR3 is CASSPKGLAGAGEQFF. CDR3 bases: TGTGCCAGCTCACCCAAGGGACTAGCGGGAGCGGGTGAGCAGTTCTTC.